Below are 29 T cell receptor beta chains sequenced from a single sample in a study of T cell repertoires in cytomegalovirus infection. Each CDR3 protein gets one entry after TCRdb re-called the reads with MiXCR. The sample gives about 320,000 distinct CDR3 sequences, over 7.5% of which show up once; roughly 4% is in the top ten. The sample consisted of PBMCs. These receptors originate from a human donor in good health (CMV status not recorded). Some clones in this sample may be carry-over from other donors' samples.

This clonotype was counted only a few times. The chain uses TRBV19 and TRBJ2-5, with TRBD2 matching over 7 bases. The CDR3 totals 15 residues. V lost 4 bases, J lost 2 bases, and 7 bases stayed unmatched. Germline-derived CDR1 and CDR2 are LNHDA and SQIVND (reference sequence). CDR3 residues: CASSKGAGTQETQYF. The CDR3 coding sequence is TGTGCCAGTAGTAAAGGAGCGGGGACTCAAGAGACCCAGTACTTC.

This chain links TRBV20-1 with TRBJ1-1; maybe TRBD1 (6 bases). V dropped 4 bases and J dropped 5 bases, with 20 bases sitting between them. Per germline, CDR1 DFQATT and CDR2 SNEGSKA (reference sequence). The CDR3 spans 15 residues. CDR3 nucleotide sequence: TGCAGTGCTACCTTCCCGGCAGGGGCGGGGACTGAAGCTTTCTTT. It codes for CSATFPAGAGTEAFF.

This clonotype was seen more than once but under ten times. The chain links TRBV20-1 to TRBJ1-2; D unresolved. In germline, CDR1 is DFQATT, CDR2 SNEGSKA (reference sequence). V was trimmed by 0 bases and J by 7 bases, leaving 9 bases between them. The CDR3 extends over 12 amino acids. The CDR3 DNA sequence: TGCAGTGCTAGAGACACCTGGGGTGGCTACACCTTC. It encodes CSARDTWGGYTF.

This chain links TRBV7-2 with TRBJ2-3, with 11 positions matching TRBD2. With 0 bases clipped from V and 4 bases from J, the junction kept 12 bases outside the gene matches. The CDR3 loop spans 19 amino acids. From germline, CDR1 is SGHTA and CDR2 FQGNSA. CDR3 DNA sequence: TGTGCCAGCAGCTTAGCGGACGCCGGAACTAGCGGGGGACCAGATACGCAGTATTTT. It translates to CASSLADAGTSGGPDTQYF.

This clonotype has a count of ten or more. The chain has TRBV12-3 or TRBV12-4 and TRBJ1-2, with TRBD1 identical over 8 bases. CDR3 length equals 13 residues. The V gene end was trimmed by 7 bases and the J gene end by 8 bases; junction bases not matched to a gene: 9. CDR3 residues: CASNLGQGYGYTF. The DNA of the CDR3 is TGTGCCAGCAACCTCGGACAGGGATACGGCTACACCTTC.

The CDR3 sequence: CASRRAGSTDTQYF. The CDR3 coding sequence is TGTGCCAGCAGGCGGGCGGGCAGCACAGATACGCAGTATTTT. The chain has TRBV6-2 or TRBV6-3 and TRBJ2-3; D may be TRBD2 (5 bases). The V end lost 6 bases, the J end lost 0 bases, and 10 bases lay between the germline ends. This CDR3 region has 14 residues. Germline V gene lookup returns CDR1 MNHEY and CDR2 SVGEGT.

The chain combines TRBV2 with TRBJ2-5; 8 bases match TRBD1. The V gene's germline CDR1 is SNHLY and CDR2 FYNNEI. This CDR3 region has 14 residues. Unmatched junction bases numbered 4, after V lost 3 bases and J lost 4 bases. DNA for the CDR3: TGTGCCAGCAGTGATGCCAGGGGGCCAGAGACCCAGTACTTC. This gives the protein CASSDARGPETQYF.

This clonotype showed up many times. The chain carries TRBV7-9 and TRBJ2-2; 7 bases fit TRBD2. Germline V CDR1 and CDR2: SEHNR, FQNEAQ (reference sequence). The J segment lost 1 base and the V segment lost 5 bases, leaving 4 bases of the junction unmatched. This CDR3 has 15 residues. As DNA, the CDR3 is TGTGCCAGCAGCACCACGGGGGGGAACACCGGGGAGCTGTTTTTT. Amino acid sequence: CASSTTGGNTGELFF. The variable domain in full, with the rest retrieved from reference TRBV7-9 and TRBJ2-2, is DTGVSQNPRHKITKRGQNVTFRCDPISEHNRLYWYRQTLGQGPEFLTYFQNEAQLEKSRLLSDRFSAERPKGSFSTLEIQRTEQGDSAMYLCASSTTGGNTGELFFGEGSRLTVL.

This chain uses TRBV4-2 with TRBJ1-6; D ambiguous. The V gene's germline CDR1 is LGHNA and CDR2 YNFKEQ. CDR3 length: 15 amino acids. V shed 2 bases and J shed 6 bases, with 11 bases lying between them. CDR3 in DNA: TGTGCCAGCAGCCAAATCCGGGGTCTTAATTCACCCCTCCACTTT. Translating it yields CASSQIRGLNSPLHF.

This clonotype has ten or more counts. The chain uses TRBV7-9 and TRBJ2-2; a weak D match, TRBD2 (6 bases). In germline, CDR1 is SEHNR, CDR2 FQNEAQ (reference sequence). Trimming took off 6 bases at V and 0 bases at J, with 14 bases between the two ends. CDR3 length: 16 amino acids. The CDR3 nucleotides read TGTGCCAGCAGACCTACTAGCTCTTCGAACACCGGGGAGCTGTTTTTT. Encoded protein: CASRPTSSSNTGELFF.

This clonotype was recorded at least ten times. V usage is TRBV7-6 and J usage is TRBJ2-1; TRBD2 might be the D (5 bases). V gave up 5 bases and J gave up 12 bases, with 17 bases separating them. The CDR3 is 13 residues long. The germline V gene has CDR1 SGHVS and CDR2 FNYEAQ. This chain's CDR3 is CASSPGPAGGQFF. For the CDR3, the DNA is TGTGCCAGCAGCCCCGGTCCTGCCGGAGGGCAGTTCTTC.

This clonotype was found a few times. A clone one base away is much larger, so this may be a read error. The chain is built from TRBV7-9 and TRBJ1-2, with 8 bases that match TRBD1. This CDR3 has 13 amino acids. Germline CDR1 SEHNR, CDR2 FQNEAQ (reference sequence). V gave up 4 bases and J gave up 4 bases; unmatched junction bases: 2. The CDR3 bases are TGTGCCAGCAGCTCAGACAGGGGCTATGGCTACACCTTC. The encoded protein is CASSSDRGYGYTF.

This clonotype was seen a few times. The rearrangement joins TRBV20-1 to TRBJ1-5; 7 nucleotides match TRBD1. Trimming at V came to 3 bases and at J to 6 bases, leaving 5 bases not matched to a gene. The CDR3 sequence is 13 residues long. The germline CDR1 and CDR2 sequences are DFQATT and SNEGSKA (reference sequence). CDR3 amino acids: CSARSRGGQPQHF. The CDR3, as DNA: TGCAGTGCTAGGTCCAGGGGGGGTCAGCCCCAGCATTTT.

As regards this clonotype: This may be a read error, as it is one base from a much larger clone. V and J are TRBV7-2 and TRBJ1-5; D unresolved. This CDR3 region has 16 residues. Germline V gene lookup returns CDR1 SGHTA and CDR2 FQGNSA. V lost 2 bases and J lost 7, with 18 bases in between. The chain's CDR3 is CASSLFETRVRQPQHF. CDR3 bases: TGTGCCAGCAGCTTATTCGAGACAAGGGTGAGACAGCCCCAGCATTTT.

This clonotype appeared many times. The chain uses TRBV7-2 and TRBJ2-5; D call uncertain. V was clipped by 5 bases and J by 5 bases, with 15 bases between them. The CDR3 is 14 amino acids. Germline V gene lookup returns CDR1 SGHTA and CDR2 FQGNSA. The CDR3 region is CASSPAARPETQYF. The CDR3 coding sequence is TGTGCCAGCAGCCCCGCGGCCAGGCCGGAGACCCAGTACTTC.

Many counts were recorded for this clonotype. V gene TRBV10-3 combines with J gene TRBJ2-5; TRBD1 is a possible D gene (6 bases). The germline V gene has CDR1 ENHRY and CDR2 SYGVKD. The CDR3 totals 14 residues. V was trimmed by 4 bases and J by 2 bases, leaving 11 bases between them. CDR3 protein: CAISASTGQETQYF. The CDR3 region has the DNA TGTGCCATCAGTGCTTCGACAGGACAAGAGACCCAGTACTTC.

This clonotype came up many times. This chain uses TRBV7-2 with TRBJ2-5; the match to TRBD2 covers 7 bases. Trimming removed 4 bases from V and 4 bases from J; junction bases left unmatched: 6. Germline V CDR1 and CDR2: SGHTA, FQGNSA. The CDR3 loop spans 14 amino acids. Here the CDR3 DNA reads TGTGCCAGCAGCTCTAGCGGTTGGGGAGAGACCCAGTACTTC. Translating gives CASSSSGWGETQYF.

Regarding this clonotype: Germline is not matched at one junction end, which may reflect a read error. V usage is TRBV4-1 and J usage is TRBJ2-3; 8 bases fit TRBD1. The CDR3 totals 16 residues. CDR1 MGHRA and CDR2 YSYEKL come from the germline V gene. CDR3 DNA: TGTGCCAGCAGCCCCCCCCGGGACAGGCTCAGGGATACGCAGTATTTT. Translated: CASSPPRDRLRDTQYF.

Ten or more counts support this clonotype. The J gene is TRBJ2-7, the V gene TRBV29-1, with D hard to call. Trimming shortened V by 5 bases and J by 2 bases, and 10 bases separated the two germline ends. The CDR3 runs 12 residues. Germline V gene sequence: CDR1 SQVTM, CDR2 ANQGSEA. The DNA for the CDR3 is TGCAGCGTTCGACTGATTACCTACGAGCAGTACTTC. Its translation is CSVRLITYEQYF.

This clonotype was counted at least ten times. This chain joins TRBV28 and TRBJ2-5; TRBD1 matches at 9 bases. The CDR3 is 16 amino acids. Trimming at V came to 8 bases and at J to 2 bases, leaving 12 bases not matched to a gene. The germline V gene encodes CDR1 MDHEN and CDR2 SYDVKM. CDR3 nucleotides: TGTGCCAGCGCTATCCCCCTTGGACAGGGGCAAGAGACCCAGTACTTC. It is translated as CASAIPLGQGQETQYF.

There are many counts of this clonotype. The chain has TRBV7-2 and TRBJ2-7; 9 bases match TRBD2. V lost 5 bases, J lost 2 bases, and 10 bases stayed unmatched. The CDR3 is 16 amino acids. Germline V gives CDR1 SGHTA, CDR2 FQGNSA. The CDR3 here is CASSRDIAGVPYEQYF. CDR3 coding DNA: TGTGCCAGCAGCCGAGATATAGCGGGAGTACCCTACGAGCAGTACTTC.

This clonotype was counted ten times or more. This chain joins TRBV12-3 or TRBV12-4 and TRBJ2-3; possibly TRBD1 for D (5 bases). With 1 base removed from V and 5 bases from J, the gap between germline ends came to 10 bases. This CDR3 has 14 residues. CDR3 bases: TGTGCCAGCAGTTTAGAGGGGTTCGGAGATACGCAGTATTTT. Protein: CASSLEGFGDTQYF.

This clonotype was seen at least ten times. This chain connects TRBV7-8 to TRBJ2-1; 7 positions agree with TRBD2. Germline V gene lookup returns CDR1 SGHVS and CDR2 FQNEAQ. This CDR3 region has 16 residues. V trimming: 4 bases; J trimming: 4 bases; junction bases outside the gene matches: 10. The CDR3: CASSYGSSGLYNEQFF. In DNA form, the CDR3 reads TGTGCCAGCAGCTACGGGTCTAGCGGTCTTTACAATGAGCAGTTCTTC.

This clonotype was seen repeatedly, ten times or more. Here the CDR3 reads CASSPRQASTDTQYF. In DNA form, the CDR3 reads TGTGCCAGCAGCCCTCGGCAAGCCAGCACAGATACGCAGTATTTT. The genes are TRBV7-9 and TRBJ2-3; D gene uncertain. The length of the CDR3 is 15 residues. Germline V CDR1 and CDR2: SEHNR, FQNEAQ (reference sequence). V gave up 5 bases and J gave up 0 bases, with 12 bases separating them.

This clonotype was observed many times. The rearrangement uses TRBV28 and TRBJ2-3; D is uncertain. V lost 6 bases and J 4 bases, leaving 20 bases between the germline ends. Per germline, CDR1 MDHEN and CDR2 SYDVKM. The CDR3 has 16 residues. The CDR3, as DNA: TGTGCCAGCAGAGATGGGGTGACGAGGAACCCAGATACGCAGTATTTT. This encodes CASRDGVTRNPDTQYF. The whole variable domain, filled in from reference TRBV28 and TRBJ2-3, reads DVKVTQSSRYLVKRTGEKVFLECVQDMDHENMFWYRQDPGLGLRLIYFSYDVKMKEKGDIPEGYSVSREKKERFSLILESASTNQTSMYLCASRDGVTRNPDTQYFGPGTRLTVL.

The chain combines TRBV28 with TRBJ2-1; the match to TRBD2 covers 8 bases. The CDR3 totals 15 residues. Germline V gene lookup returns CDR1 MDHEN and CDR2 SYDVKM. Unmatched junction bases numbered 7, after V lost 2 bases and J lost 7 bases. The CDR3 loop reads CASSLIERELNEQFF. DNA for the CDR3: TGTGCCAGCAGTTTAATCGAGCGGGAGTTGAATGAGCAGTTCTTC.

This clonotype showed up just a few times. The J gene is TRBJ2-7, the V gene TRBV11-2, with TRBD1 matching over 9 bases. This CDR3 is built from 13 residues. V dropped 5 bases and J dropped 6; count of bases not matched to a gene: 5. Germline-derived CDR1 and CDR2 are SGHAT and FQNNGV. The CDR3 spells CASSVGTGTEQYF. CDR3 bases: TGTGCCAGCAGCGTGGGGACAGGGACCGAGCAGTACTTC.

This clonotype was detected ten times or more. This CDR3 is CASSLPGTAGEAFF. The CDR3 nucleotides are TGTGCCAGCAGCTTACCCGGGACAGCGGGGGAAGCTTTCTTT. The gene calls are TRBV7-6 and TRBJ1-1; 7 bases are a match to TRBD1. CDR1 and CDR2 from the germline V gene are SGHVS and FNYEAQ. Trimming at V came to 2 bases and at J to 8 bases, leaving 8 bases not matched to a gene. The CDR3 loop spans 14 amino acids.

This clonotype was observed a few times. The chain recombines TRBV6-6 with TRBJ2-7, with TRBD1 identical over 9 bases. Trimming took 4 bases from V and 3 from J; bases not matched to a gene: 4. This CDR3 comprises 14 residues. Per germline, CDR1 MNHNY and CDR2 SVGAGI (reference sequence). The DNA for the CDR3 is TGTGCCAGCAGTTGGGGACAGGGAAACTACGAGCAGTACTTC. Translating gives CASSWGQGNYEQYF.